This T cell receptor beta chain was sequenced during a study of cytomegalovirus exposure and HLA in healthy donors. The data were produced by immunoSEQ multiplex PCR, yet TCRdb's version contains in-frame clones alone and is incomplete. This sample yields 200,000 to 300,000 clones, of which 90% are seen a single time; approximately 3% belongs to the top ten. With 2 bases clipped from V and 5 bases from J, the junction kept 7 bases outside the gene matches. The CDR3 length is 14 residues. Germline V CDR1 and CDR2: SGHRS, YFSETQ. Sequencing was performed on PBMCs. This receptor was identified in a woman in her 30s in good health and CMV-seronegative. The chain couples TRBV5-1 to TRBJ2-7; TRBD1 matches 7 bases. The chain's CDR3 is CASSFTGVSDEQYF. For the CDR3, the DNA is TGCGCCAGCAGCTTTACAGGGGTGTCTGACGAGCAGTACTTC.